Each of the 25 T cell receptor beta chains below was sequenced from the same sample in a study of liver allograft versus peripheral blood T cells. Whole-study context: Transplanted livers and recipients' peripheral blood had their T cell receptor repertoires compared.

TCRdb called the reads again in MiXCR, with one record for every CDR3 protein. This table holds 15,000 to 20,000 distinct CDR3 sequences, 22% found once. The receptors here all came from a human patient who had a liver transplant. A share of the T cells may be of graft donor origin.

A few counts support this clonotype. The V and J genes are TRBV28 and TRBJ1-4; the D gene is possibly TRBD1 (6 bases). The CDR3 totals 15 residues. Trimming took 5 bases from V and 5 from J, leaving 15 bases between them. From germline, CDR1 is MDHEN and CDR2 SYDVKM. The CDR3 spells CASSQGGGTNEKLFF. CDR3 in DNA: TGTGCCAGCAGTCAAGGAGGGGGAACCAATGAAAAACTGTTTTTT. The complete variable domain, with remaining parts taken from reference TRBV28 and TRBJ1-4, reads DVKVTQSSRYLVKRTGEKVFLECVQDMDHENMFWYRQDPGLGLRLIYFSYDVKMKEKGDIPEGYSVSREKKERFSLILESASTNQTSMYLCASSQGGGTNEKLFFGSGTQLSVL.

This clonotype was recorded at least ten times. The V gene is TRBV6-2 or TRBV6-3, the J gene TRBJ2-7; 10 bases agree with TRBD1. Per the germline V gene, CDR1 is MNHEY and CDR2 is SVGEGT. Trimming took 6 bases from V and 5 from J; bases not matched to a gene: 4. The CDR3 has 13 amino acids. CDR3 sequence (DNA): TGTGCCAGCAGACCGACAGGGGGCGACGAGCAGTACTTC. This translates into CASRPTGGDEQYF.

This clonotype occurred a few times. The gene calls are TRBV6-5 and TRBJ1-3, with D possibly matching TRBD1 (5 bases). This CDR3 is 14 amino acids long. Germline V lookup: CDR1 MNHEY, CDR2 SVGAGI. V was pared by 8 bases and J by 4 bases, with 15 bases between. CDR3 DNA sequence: TGTGCCAGCCGGATGATGGGGCAAGGAAACACCATATATTTT. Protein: CASRMMGQGNTIYF.

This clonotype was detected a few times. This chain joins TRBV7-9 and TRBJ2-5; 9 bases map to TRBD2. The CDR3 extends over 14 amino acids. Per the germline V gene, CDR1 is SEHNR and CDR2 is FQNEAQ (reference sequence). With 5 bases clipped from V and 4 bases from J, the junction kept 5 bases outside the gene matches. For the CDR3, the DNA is TGTGCCAGCAGCAGAGGGACTAGCCGAGAGACCCAGTACTTC. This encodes CASSRGTSRETQYF.

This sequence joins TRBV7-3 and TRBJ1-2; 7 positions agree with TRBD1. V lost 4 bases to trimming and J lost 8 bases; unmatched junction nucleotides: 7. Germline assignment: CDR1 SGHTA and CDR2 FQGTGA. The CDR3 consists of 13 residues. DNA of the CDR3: TGTGCCAGCAGCTCCCGACAGGGTCTAGGCTACACCTTC. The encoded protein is CASSSRQGLGYTF.

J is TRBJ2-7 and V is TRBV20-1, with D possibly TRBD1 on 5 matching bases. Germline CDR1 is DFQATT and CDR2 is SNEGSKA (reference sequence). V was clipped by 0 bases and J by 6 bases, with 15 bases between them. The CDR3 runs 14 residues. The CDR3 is CSARDPLERGEQYF. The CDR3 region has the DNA TGCAGTGCTAGAGACCCCTTGGAAAGGGGCGAGCAGTACTTC.

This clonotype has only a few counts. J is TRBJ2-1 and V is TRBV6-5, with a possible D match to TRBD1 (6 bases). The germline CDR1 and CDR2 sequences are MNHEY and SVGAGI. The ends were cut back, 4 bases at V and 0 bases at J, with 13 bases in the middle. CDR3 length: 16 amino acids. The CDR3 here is CASSFRDNSSYNEQFF. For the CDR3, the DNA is TGTGCCAGCAGTTTCCGGGACAACAGCTCCTACAATGAGCAGTTCTTC.

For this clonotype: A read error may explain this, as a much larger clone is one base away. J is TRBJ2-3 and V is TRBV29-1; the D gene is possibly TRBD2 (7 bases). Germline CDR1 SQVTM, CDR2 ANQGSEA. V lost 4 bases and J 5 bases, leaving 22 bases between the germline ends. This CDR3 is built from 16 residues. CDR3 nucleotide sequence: TGCAGCGTTGGGGGGGGACCGGGACATTCTGAAGATACGCAGTATTTT. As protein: CSVGGGPGHSEDTQYF.

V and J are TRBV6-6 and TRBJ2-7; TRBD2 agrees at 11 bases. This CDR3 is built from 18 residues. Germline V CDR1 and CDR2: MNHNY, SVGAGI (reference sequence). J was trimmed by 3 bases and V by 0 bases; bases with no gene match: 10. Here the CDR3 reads CASSYSGGIGTSGYEQYF. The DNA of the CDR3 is TGTGCCAGCAGTTACTCGGGGGGGATCGGGACTAGCGGCTACGAGCAGTACTTC.

The CDR3 nucleotides read TGTGCCAGCAGCCCGGGACTCTCAGGAGGAAACACCATATATTTT. This encodes CASSPGLSGGNTIYF. This sequence joins TRBV5-4 and TRBJ1-3; D might be TRBD1 (5 bases). Per the germline V gene, CDR1 is SGHNT and CDR2 is YYREEE (reference sequence). CDR3 length equals 15 residues. V was trimmed by 4 bases and J by 4 bases, leaving 15 bases between them.

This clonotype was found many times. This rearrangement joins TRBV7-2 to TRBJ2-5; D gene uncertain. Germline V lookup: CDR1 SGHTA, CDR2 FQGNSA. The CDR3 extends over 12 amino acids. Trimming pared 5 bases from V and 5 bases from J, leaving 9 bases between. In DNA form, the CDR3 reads TGTGCCAGCAGCATAGTGGGGGAGACCCAGTACTTC. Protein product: CASSIVGETQYF.

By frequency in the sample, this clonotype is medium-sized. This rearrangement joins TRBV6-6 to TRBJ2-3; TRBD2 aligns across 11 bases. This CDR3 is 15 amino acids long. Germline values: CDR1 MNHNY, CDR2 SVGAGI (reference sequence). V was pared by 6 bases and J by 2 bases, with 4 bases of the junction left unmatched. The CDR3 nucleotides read TGTGCCAGCAGCCGACTAGCGGGAAACACAGATACGCAGTATTTT. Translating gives CASSRLAGNTDTQYF.

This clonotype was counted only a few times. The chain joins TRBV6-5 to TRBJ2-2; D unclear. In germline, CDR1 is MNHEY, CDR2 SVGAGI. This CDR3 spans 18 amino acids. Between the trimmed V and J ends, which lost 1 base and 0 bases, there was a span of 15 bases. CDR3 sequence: CASSYFPFPTSNTGELFF. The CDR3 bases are TGTGCCAGCAGTTACTTCCCCTTTCCGACTTCGAACACCGGGGAGCTGTTTTTT.

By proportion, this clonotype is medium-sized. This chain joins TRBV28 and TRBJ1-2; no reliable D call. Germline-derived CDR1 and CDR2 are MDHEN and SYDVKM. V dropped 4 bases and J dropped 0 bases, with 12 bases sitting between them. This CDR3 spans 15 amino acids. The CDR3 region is CASSSDDGTNYGYTF. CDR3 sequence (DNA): TGTGCCAGCAGTTCCGACGACGGTACTAACTATGGCTACACCTTC.

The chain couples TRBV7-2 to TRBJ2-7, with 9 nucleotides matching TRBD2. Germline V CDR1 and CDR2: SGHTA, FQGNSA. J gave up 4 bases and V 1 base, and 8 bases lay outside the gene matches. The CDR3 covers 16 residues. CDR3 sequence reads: CASSLGARGGGYEQYF. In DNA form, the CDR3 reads TGTGCCAGCAGCTTAGGGGCGCGGGGGGGCGGGTACGAGCAGTACTTC.

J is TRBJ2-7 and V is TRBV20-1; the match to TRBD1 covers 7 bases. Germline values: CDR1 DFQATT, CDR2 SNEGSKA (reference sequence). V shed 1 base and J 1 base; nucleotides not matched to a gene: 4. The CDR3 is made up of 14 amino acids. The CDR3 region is CSARVPGQSYEQYF. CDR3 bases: TGCAGTGCTAGAGTTCCGGGACAGTCCTACGAGCAGTACTTC.

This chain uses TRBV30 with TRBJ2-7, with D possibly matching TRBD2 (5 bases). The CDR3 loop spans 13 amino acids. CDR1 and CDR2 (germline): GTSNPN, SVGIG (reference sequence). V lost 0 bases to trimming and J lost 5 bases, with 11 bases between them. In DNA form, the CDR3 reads TGTGCCTGGAGTGTATTCGGGGTCCACGAGCAGTACTTC. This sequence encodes CAWSVFGVHEQYF.

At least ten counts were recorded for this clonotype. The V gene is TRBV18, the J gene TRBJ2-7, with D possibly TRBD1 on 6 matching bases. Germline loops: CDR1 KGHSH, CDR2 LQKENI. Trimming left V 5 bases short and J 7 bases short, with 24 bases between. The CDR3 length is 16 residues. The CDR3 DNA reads TGTGCCAGCTCATCCAACCAGGGGTCACTTTTCGCGGAGCAGTACTTC. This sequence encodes CASSSNQGSLFAEQYF.

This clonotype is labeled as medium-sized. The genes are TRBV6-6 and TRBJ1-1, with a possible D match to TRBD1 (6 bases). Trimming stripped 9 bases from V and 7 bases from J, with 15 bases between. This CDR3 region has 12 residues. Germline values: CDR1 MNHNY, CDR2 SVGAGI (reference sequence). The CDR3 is CASGPGQLEAFF. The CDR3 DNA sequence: TGTGCCAGTGGTCCAGGACAGCTTGAAGCTTTCTTT.

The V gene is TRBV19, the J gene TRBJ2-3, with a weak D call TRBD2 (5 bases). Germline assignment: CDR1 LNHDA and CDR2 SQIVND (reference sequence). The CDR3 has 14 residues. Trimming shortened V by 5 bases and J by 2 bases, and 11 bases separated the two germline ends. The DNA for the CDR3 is TGTGCCAGTAGTCCCCAGCGGAACACAGATACGCAGTATTTT. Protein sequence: CASSPQRNTDTQYF.

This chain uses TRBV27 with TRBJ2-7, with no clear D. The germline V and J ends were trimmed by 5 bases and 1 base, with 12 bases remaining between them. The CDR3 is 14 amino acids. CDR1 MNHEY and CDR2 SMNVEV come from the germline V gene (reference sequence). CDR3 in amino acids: CASSPYSLSYEQYF. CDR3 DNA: TGTGCCAGCAGTCCGTACAGCCTTTCCTACGAGCAGTACTTC.

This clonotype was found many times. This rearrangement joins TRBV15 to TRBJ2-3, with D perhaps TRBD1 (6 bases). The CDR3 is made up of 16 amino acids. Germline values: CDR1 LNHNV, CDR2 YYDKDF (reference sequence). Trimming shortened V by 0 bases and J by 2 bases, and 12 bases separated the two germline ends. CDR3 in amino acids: CATSREAGALTDTQYF. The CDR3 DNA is TGTGCCACCAGCAGAGAAGCAGGGGCTCTCACAGATACGCAGTATTTT.

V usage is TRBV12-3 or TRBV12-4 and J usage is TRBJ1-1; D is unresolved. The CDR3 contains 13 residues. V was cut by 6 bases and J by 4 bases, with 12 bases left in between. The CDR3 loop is CASSAAVPTEAFF. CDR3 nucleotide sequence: TGTGCCAGCAGCGCCGCAGTGCCCACTGAAGCTTTCTTT.

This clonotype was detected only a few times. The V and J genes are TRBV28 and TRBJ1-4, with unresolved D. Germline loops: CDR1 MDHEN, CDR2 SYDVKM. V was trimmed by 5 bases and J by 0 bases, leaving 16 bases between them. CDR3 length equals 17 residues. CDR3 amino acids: CASSRNLGLPTNEKLFF. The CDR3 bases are TGTGCCAGCAGTCGGAACCTAGGGTTACCAACTAATGAAAAACTGTTTTTT. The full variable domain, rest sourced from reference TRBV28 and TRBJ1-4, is DVKVTQSSRYLVKRTGEKVFLECVQDMDHENMFWYRQDPGLGLRLIYFSYDVKMKEKGDIPEGYSVSREKKERFSLILESASTNQTSMYLCASSRNLGLPTNEKLFFGSGTQLSVL.

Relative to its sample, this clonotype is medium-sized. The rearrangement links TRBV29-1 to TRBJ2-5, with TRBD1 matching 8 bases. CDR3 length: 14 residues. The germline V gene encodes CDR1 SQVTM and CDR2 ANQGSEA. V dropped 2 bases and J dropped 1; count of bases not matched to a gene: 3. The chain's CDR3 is CSVELDRGQETQYF. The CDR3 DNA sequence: TGCAGCGTTGAATTAGACAGGGGCCAAGAGACCCAGTACTTC.